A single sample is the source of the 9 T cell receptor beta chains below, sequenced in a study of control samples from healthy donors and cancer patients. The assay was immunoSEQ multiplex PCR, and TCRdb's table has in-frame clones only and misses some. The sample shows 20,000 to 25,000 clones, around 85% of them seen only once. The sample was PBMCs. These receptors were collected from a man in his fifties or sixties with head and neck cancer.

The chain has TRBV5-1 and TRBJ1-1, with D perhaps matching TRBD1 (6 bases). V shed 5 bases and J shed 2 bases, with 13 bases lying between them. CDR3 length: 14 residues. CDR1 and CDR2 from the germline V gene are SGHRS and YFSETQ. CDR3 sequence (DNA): TGCGCCAGCAGACCGGCCAGGGGAAACACTGAAGCTTTCTTT. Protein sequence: CASRPARGNTEAFF.

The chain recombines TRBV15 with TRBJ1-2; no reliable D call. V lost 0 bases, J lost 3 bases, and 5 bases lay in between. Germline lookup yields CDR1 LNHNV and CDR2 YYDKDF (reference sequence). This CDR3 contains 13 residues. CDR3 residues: CATSRERHYGYTF. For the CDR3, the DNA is TGTGCCACCAGCAGAGAACGGCACTATGGCTACACCTTC.

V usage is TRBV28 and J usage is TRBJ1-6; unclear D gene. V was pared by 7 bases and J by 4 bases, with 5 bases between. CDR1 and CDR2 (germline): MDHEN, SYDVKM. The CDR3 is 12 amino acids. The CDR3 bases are TGTGCCAGCAAGGAATATAATTCACCCCTCCACTTT. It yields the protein CASKEYNSPLHF.

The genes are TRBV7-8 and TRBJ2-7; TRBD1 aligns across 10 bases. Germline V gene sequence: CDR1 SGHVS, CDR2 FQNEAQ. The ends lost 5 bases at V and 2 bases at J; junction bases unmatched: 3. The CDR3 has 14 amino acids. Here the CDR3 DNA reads TGTGCCAGCAGCCGGGACAGGGGTCCCTACGAGCAGTACTTC. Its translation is CASSRDRGPYEQYF.

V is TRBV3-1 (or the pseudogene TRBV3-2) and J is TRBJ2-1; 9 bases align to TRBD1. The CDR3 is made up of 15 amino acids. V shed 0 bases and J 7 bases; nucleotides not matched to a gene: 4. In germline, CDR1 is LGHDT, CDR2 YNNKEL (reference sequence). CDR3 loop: CASSQDTGTGNEQFF. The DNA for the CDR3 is TGTGCCAGCAGCCAAGATACGGGGACAGGGAATGAGCAGTTCTTC.

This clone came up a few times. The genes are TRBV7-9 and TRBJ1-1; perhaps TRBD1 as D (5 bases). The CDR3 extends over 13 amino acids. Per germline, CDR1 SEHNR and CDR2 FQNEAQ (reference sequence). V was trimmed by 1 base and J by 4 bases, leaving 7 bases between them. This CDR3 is CASSLGQGTEAFF. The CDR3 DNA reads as TGTGCCAGCAGCTTAGGTCAGGGCACTGAAGCTTTCTTT.

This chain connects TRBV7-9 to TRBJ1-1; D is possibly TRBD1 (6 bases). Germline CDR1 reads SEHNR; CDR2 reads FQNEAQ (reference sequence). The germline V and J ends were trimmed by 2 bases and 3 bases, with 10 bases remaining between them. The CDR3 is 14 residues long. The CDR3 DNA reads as TGTGCCAGCAGCTTAAGGGCAGGGGACACTGAAGCTTTCTTT. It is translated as CASSLRAGDTEAFF.

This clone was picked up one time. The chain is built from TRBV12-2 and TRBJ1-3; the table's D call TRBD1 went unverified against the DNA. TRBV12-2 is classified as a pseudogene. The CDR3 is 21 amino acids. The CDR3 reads CASRLPDPPDRGKGSGNTIYF. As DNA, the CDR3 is TGTGCAAGTCGCCTACCGGACCCCCCGGACAGGGGAAAAGGCTCTGGAAACACCATATATTTT.

CDR3 sequence reads: CASSPYDPGTEKSYEQYV. The CDR3 DNA is TGCGCCAGCAGCCCATATGACCCCGGGACAGAGAAGTCCTACGAGCAGTACGTC. The J gene is TRBJ2-7, the V gene TRBV4-1; 7 bases align to TRBD1. With 4 bases clipped from V and 1 base from J, the junction kept 16 bases outside the gene matches. The CDR3 length is 18 residues. Germline V lookup: CDR1 MGHRA, CDR2 YSYEKL.